The 27 T cell receptor beta chains listed next were all sequenced from one sample in a study of T cell changes during pregnancy in multiple sclerosis. TCRdb's copy holds only in-frame clones and misses some; the assay was immunoSEQ multiplex PCR. Of 30,000 or so clones detected, almost 90% appear once; the ten largest clones hold about 0.7%. Sequenced here: CD4+ T cells from peripheral blood mononuclear cells, sampled in the first trimester of pregnancy. The origin of the receptors is a female donor in good health, enrolled as a control in a pregnancy study.

Regarding this clone: The junction departs from the called germline gene at one end, perhaps through a read error. The J gene is TRBJ2-7, the V gene TRBV12-5, with D perhaps matching TRBD1 (6 bases). CDR3 length: 13 residues. Germline CDR1 and CDR2: LGHNT and FRNRAP. CDR3 nucleotide sequence: TGTGCTAGTGGATTGGACAGAATGGGCGAGCAGTACTTC. Amino acid sequence: CASGLDRMGEQYF.

V usage is TRBV4-2 and J usage is TRBJ2-1, with D tentatively TRBD2 (6 bases). The CDR3 loop spans 16 amino acids. CDR1 LGHNA and CDR2 YNFKEQ come from the germline V gene. The V end lost 4 bases, the J end lost 7 bases, and 20 bases lay between the germline ends. In DNA form, the CDR3 reads TGTGCCAGCAGCCTAGGCAGCGGACCGACTAGAAATGAGCAGTTCTTC. This codes for CASSLGSGPTRNEQFF.

V and J are TRBV11-2 and TRBJ1-3; D unresolved. The CDR3 has 16 amino acids. Germline V gene data show CDR1 as SGHAT and CDR2 as FQNNGV. With 0 bases removed from V and 0 bases from J, the gap between germline ends came to 9 bases. CDR3 amino acids: CASSLDPVRSGNTIYF. In DNA, the CDR3 is TGTGCCAGCAGCTTAGATCCGGTCCGCTCTGGAAACACCATATATTTT.

CDR3 loop: CASSPIGVANTGELFF. CDR3 DNA: TGCGCCAGCAGCCCTATAGGGGTTGCGAACACCGGGGAGCTGTTTTTT. The V gene is TRBV5-1, the J gene TRBJ2-2; a weak D match, TRBD1 (5 bases). This CDR3 is 16 amino acids long. Trimming left V 4 bases short and J 0 bases short, with 13 bases between. In germline, CDR1 is SGHRS, CDR2 YFSETQ.

V gene TRBV7-2 combines with J gene TRBJ2-3, with D perhaps matching TRBD2 (6 bases). Germline CDR1 SGHTA, CDR2 FQGNSA. Trimming shortened V by 1 base and J by 7 bases, and 12 bases separated the two germline ends. The CDR3 spans 14 residues. The CDR3, as DNA: TGTGCCAGCAGCTTAGGACTAGAGCCAAATACGCAGTATTTT. Its protein product is CASSLGLEPNTQYF.

This rearrangement joins TRBV5-1 to TRBJ2-2, with a possible D match to TRBD1 (6 bases). CDR1 is SGHRS, CDR2 YFSETQ, per germline. This CDR3 is built from 14 residues. Trimming took 4 bases from V and 6 from J, leaving 13 bases between them. CDR3 bases: TGCGCCAGCAGCCCCGGGACATCGGCCGGGGAGCTGTTTTTT. Translation gives CASSPGTSAGELFF.

The CDR3 loop is CASSQETRDTAFF. The CDR3 nucleotides read TGTGCCAGCAGCCAAGAAACACGGGACACCGCTTTCTTT. This sequence joins TRBV14 and TRBJ1-1; D is perhaps TRBD1 (6 bases). Germline values: CDR1 SGHDN, CDR2 FVKESK. The CDR3 is 13 residues long. Trimming cost V 0 bases and J 11 bases, with 13 bases left between them.

The chain couples TRBV6-5 to TRBJ2-1; D is uncertain. The germline V and J ends were trimmed by 1 base and 6 bases, with 10 bases remaining between them. This CDR3 spans 14 amino acids. Germline-derived CDR1 and CDR2 are MNHEY and SVGAGI. This CDR3 is CASSYLARSNEQFF. The CDR3 DNA follows: TGTGCCAGCAGTTACTTAGCTAGAAGCAATGAGCAGTTCTTC.

The V call is TRBV28, the J call TRBJ2-3, with 10 bases lining up with TRBD2. J lost 3 bases, V lost 7 bases, and 4 bases had no gene match. Per the germline V gene, CDR1 is MDHEN and CDR2 is SYDVKM. This CDR3 has 14 amino acids. In DNA form, the CDR3 reads TGTGCCAGCAAATCTAGCGGGGGAACAGATACGCAGTATTTT. Protein sequence: CASKSSGGTDTQYF.

The chain has TRBV7-2 and TRBJ2-1; 9 bases match TRBD1. Germline trimming cut 6 bases from V and 4 bases from J; bases unmatched to any gene: 7. The CDR3 is 15 residues long. Germline CDR1 reads SGHTA; CDR2 reads FQGNSA. The CDR3 region has the DNA TGTGCCAGCAGTACGGACAGGGGCTGGTACAATGAGCAGTTCTTC. Encoded protein: CASSTDRGWYNEQFF.

V gene TRBV10-3 combines with J gene TRBJ2-7; 14 bases match TRBD2. After removal of 2 bases from V and 6 bases from J, the junction contained 12 bases not matched to a gene. The CDR3 runs to 18 residues. Per the germline V gene, CDR1 is ENHRY and CDR2 is SYGVKD. CDR3 sequence (DNA): TGTGCCATCAGTGAGCCAGGACTAGCGGGGGGTAAACGGATCGAGCAGTACTTC. It translates to CAISEPGLAGGKRIEQYF.

V and J are TRBV2 and TRBJ2-1; no clear D. Trimming pared 8 bases from V and 5 bases from J, leaving 7 bases between. The CDR3 is made up of 11 amino acids. CDR1 is SNHLY and CDR2 is FYNNEI in the germline V gene. Here the CDR3 reads CASESDNEQFF. The CDR3 nucleotides read TGTGCCAGCGAAAGCGACAATGAGCAGTTCTTC.

This sequence joins TRBV30 and TRBJ2-7, with 10 bases lining up with TRBD2. The CDR3 length is 15 residues. CDR1 is GTSNPN and CDR2 is SVGIG in the germline V gene (reference sequence). With V trimmed by 8 bases and J by 3 bases, 13 bases remained unmatched. The DNA for the CDR3 is TGTGCCCGAGAGGCGGCGGAGCGGGGGGGCTACGAGCAGTACTTC. It encodes CAREAAERGGYEQYF.

CDR3 sequence (DNA): TGTGCCAGCTCACCATCCCTCATCGGTACTGAGAAAACCTACGAGCAGTACTTC. Protein sequence: CASSPSLIGTEKTYEQYF. The chain recombines TRBV18 with TRBJ2-7; D ambiguous. CDR3 length: 18 residues. V shed 2 bases and J shed 2 bases, with 22 bases lying between them. Germline-derived CDR1 and CDR2 are KGHSH and LQKENI. Filled out from reference TRBV18 and TRBJ2-7, the complete variable domain reads NAGVMQNPRHLVRRRGQEARLRCSPMKGHSHVYWYRQLPEEGLKFMVYLQKENIIDESGMPKERFSAEFPKEGPSILRIQQVVRGDSAAYFCASSPSLIGTEKTYEQYFGPGTRLTVT.

This rearrangement joins TRBV2 to TRBJ2-7; D is ambiguous. Trimming took 3 bases from V and 5 from J, leaving 8 bases between them. CDR1 and CDR2 (germline): SNHLY, FYNNEI. The CDR3 has 12 residues. The CDR3 loop is CASSDSPDEQYF. CDR3 sequence (DNA): TGTGCCAGCAGTGACAGTCCCGACGAGCAGTACTTC.

V usage is TRBV5-1 and J usage is TRBJ1-1; TRBD1 matches 9 bases. Germline loops: CDR1 SGHRS, CDR2 YFSETQ. V was pared by 4 bases and J by 3 bases, with 4 bases of the junction left unmatched. There are 14 residues in the CDR3. The chain's CDR3 is CASSEDRGYTEAFF. As DNA, the CDR3 is TGCGCCAGCAGCGAAGACAGGGGGTACACTGAAGCTTTCTTT.

The chain has TRBV6-5 and TRBJ1-1, with D perhaps TRBD1 (5 bases). The CDR3 has 12 amino acids. Trimming took off 6 bases at V and 11 bases at J, with 16 bases between the two ends. Germline-derived CDR1 and CDR2 are MNHEY and SVGAGI. CDR3 nucleotides: TGTGCCAGCAGCCCTCAGGGTGCTGGGGCTTTCTTT. Encoded protein: CASSPQGAGAFF.

This chain connects TRBV5-4 to TRBJ2-5; TRBD1 matches at 10 bases. This CDR3 region has 15 residues. The germline V gene has CDR1 SGHNT and CDR2 YYREEE (reference sequence). The junction had 5 bases not matched to a gene; V was cut back by 5 bases and J by 1 base. The CDR3 loop is CASSRDRGFQETQYF. In nucleotides, the CDR3 is TGTGCCAGCAGTCGGGACAGGGGCTTCCAAGAGACCCAGTACTTC.

The chain joins TRBV18 to TRBJ2-1; weak D call: TRBD2 (6 bases). Per germline, CDR1 KGHSH and CDR2 LQKENI. Between the trimmed V and J ends, which lost 4 bases and 8 bases, there was a span of 12 bases. The CDR3 spans 13 residues. The CDR3 coding sequence is TGTGCCAGCTCACTCGGGACTTGGTATGAGCAGTTCTTC. Residues: CASSLGTWYEQFF.

This chain links TRBV5-4 with TRBJ1-1; D gene uncertain. This CDR3 contains 14 residues. Trimming removed 4 bases at V and 1 base at J, with 11 bases between. Germline V gene sequence: CDR1 SGHNT, CDR2 YYREEE (reference sequence). This chain's CDR3 is CASSLQLGNTEAFF. Written as DNA, the CDR3 is TGTGCCAGCAGCCTGCAACTTGGGAACACTGAAGCTTTCTTT.

The chain uses TRBV7-9 and TRBJ2-3; D may be TRBD1 (8 bases). CDR3 length: 18 residues. Trimming took off 5 bases at V and 5 bases at J, with 26 bases between the two ends. Germline CDR1 SEHNR, CDR2 FQNEAQ (reference sequence). Written as DNA, the CDR3 is TGTGCCAGCAGCCACCACAGGGGGGTGAGGGGGGGCAGAGATACGCAGTATTTT. Amino acids: CASSHHRGVRGGRDTQYF.

J is TRBJ1-6 and V is TRBV9, with TRBD1 identical over 8 bases. Germline CDR1 reads SGDLS; CDR2 reads YYNGEE. Losses at the gene ends were 3 bases for V and 5 bases for J; bases not matched to a gene: 7. The CDR3 contains 16 residues. In nucleotides, the CDR3 is TGTGCCAGCAGCGCAGAGGACAGGGTCCATAATTCACCCCTCCACTTT. Its translation is CASSAEDRVHNSPLHF.

A note on this clone: One end of the junction varies from germline; a read error may be responsible. This chain links TRBV29-1 with TRBJ1-1; 9 positions match TRBD1. There are 13 residues in the CDR3. Per germline, CDR1 SQVTM and CDR2 ANQGSEA. The CDR3 spells CSVEGQGRTEAFF. CDR3 nucleotide sequence: TGCAGCGTCGAAGGACAGGGGCGCACTGAAGCTTTCTTT.

This rearrangement joins TRBV6-1 to TRBJ1-3; D call uncertain. Germline CDR1 and CDR2: MNHNS and SASEGT. The CDR3 totals 15 residues. Trimming took 6 bases from V and 1 from J, leaving 13 bases between them. In DNA, the CDR3 is TGTGCCAGCAGCGCACGGGAAGGGTCTGGAAACACCATATATTTT. This translates into CASSAREGSGNTIYF.

This rearrangement joins TRBV10-3 to TRBJ2-5; 10 nucleotides agree with TRBD2. In germline, CDR1 is ENHRY, CDR2 SYGVKD. The CDR3 is made up of 18 amino acids. V gave up 2 bases and J gave up 3 bases; unmatched junction bases: 12. The CDR3, as DNA: TGTGCCATCAGTGAGAGGGCTAGCGGGGGATCCCCGGAAGAGACCCAGTACTTC. Protein product: CAISERASGGSPEETQYF.

In its sample, this clone was seen once. The rearrangement uses TRBV7-9 and TRBJ1-3, with D hard to call. CDR1 and CDR2 (germline): SEHNR, FQNEAQ (reference sequence). The CDR3 spans 15 residues. Trimming shortened V by 1 base and J by 4 bases, and 11 bases separated the two germline ends. CDR3 bases: TGTGCCAGCAGCTTAGACGCAGGAACGGGAAACACCATATATTTT. Translation: CASSLDAGTGNTIYF.

The gene calls are TRBV10-2 and TRBJ2-2; 12 nucleotides match TRBD2. The CDR3 runs 16 residues. CDR1 is WSHSY and CDR2 is SAAADI in the germline V gene. V was clipped by 8 bases and J by 3 bases; unmatched bases: 7. The CDR3 coding sequence is TGCGCCAGCCGCCTAGCGGGGGGGGAGGACACCGGGGAGCTGTTTTTT. Translated: CASRLAGGEDTGELFF.